This entry is about one T cell receptor (beta chain). As yet, its antigen is unknown. Since all of the isolated RNA was reverse transcribed, expressed TCRB transcripts were what got sequenced. Sequenced by immunoSEQ multiplex PCR; TCRdb stores in-frame clones only, minus some. The sample holds some 410,000 clones, over 10% seen once. This specimen comes from a study of beta chain features in type 1 diabetes. On the study more broadly: Summed over all samples, the examined sorted cells came to 100 million to 130 million.

Study findings and constraints: No resolution was reached here on whether HLA type influences TCRB rearrangement.

V dropped 3 bases and J dropped 1; count of bases not matched to a gene: 5. This CDR3 contains 16 residues. Germline V lookup: CDR1 SGDLS, CDR2 YYNGEE. The sequencing input was naive CD4+ T cells from blood. J is TRBJ2-5 and V is TRBV9; 11 bases agree with TRBD2. The sequence derives from a woman younger than 35 in good health. The CDR3 region has the DNA TGTGCCAGCAGCGGCTACCTAGCGGGGGGCCAAGAGACCCAGTACTTC. Its protein product is CASSGYLAGGQETQYF.